The 25 T cell receptor beta chains listed next were all sequenced from one sample in a study of cytomegalovirus exposure and HLA in healthy donors. PCR involved 60 Vbeta and 13 Jbeta primers. Generated by immunoSEQ multiplex PCR, the TCRdb table keeps only in-frame clones and is missing some. Of 100,000 to 150,000 clones listed, 74% are singletons. The specimen sequenced was PBMCs. All receptors derive from a woman aged 50 to 65 in good health and CMV-seropositive.

This clone was seen only once. This chain links TRBV7-2 with TRBJ2-3, with D possibly matching TRBD2 (7 bases). Germline CDR1 is SGHTA and CDR2 is FQGNSA. The CDR3 extends over 15 amino acids. The V gene lost 4 bases and the J gene lost 1 base, with 12 bases spanning the gap. CDR3 in DNA: TGTGCCAGCAGCTCCGCGGGGGCCCGCACAGATACGCAGTATTTT. Translating gives CASSSAGARTDTQYF. Using reference TRBV7-2 and TRBJ2-3 for the parts outside the CDR3, the full variable domain is GAGVSQSPSNKVTEKGKDVELRCDPISGHTALYWYRQSLGQGLEFLIYFQGNSAPDKSGLPSDRFSAERTGGSVSTLTIQRTQQEDSAVYLCASSSAGARTDTQYFGPGTRLTVL.

This clone was counted only a few times. This rearrangement joins TRBV19 to TRBJ2-1; 11 bases line up with TRBD1. Germline-derived CDR1 and CDR2 are LNHDA and SQIVND (reference sequence). This CDR3 has 14 amino acids. V trimming: 5 bases; J trimming: 7 bases; junction bases outside the gene matches: 4. The chain's CDR3 is CASSFGQGANEQFF. Here the CDR3 DNA reads TGTGCCAGTAGTTTTGGACAGGGGGCGAATGAGCAGTTCTTC. Looking up the rest from reference TRBV19 and TRBJ2-1 gives the full variable domain: DGGITQSPKYLFRKEGQNVTLSCEQNLNHDAMYWYRQDPGQGLRLIYYSQIVNDFQKGDIAEGYSVSREKKESFPLTVTSAQKNPTAFYLCASSFGQGANEQFFGPGTRLTVL.

This clone was detected only a few times. The V call is TRBV5-1, the J call TRBJ2-3; 7 bases agree with TRBD1. The CDR3 spans 13 residues. The ends lost 4 bases at V and 3 bases at J; junction bases unmatched: 2. Per the germline V gene, CDR1 is SGHRS and CDR2 is YFSETQ. CDR3 region: CASSPQGTDTQYF. The CDR3 region has the DNA TGCGCCAGCAGCCCACAGGGGACAGATACGCAGTATTTT. Full variable domain (rest looked up from reference TRBV5-1 and TRBJ2-3): KAGVTQTPRYLIKTRGQQVTLSCSPISGHRSVSWYQQTPGQGLQFLFEYFSETQRNKGNFPGRFSGRQFSNSRSEMNVSTLELGDSALYLCASSPQGTDTQYFGPGTRLTVL.

There are a few counts of this clone. The chain carries TRBV6-5 and TRBJ1-6, with D possibly TRBD1 on 5 matching bases. CDR1 and CDR2 from the germline V gene are MNHEY and SVGAGI. The V end was cut by 7 bases, the J end by 6 bases, with 16 bases between. The CDR3 has 15 amino acids. The CDR3 sequence: CASTPGRQSNSPLHF. In DNA, the CDR3 is TGTGCCAGCACCCCCGGGCGACAGAGTAATTCACCCCTCCACTTT.

The chain links TRBV6-5 to TRBJ2-5; 10 nucleotides agree with TRBD2. V dropped 2 bases and J dropped 4; count of bases not matched to a gene: 4. From germline, CDR1 is MNHEY and CDR2 SVGAGI. This CDR3 is built from 15 residues. In DNA form, the CDR3 reads TGTGCCAGCAGTTACGCGAGCGGGGGGGCAGAGACCCAGTACTTC. This codes for CASSYASGGAETQYF.

This clone was seen more than once but under ten times. The J gene is TRBJ2-7, the V gene TRBV30; TRBD2 is a possible D gene (6 bases). Per the germline V gene, CDR1 is GTSNPN and CDR2 is SVGIG (reference sequence). With 2 bases removed from V and 0 bases from J, the gap between germline ends came to 11 bases. This CDR3 has 14 residues. In DNA form, the CDR3 reads TGTGCCTGGAGTCTTAGCGGAAGCTCCTACGAGCAGTACTTC. This translates into CAWSLSGSSYEQYF.

The chain joins TRBV23-1 to TRBJ2-1, with D maybe TRBD1 (6 bases). TRBV23-1 is treated as an ORF (open reading frame) with a function not yet certain. The CDR3 consists of 12 residues. V was clipped by 2 bases and J by 12 bases, with 11 bases between them. Here the CDR3 reads CASSQDRIGQFF. CDR3 DNA sequence: TGCGCCAGCAGTCAAGACAGGATCGGGCAGTTCTTC.

In its sample, this clone was seen a few times. The CDR3 DNA is TGTGCCAGCAGTGTCGGGTTGGAGGACCTGTTTGGCTACACCTTC. Its protein product is CASSVGLEDLFGYTF. The chain couples TRBV6-1 to TRBJ1-2; D gene ambiguous. The V end lost 4 bases, the J end lost 7 bases, and 19 bases lay between the germline ends. Germline CDR1 is MNHNS and CDR2 is SASEGT. The CDR3 is 15 residues long.

The chain couples TRBV19 to TRBJ2-5; D is perhaps TRBD2 (6 bases). Germline values: CDR1 LNHDA, CDR2 SQIVND (reference sequence). The CDR3 totals 16 residues. V was trimmed by 3 bases and J by 5 bases, leaving 19 bases between them. DNA of the CDR3: TGTGCCAGTAGTATCTCGTCGGTTATTGGGGGGGAGACCCAGTACTTC. Protein: CASSISSVIGGETQYF.

The rearrangement joins TRBV9 to TRBJ1-4; weak D call: TRBD1 (6 bases). Trimming cost V 3 bases and J 8 bases, with 14 bases left between them. The CDR3 runs 14 residues. Looked up from germline, CDR1 is SGDLS and CDR2 is YYNGEE. The CDR3 protein is CASSEGGDGEKLFF. The CDR3 DNA is TGTGCCAGCAGCGAGGGGGGGGACGGCGAAAAACTGTTTTTT. The full variable domain, its missing parts supplied by reference TRBV9 and TRBJ1-4, is DSGVTQTPKHLITATGQRVTLRCSPRSGDLSVYWYQQSLDQGLQFLIQYYNGEERAKGNILERFSAQQFPDLHSELNLSSLELGDSALYFCASSEGGDGEKLFFGSGTQLSVL.

The CDR3 DNA is TGTGCCAGCAGACCCGACAGGGGGCGCTGGGAGCAGTACTTC. It translates to CASRPDRGRWEQYF. This chain links TRBV7-2 with TRBJ2-7; 10 nucleotides align to TRBD1. The CDR3 loop spans 14 amino acids. J gave up 7 bases and V 6 bases, and 9 bases lay outside the gene matches. Germline V gives CDR1 SGHTA, CDR2 FQGNSA.

The rearrangement links TRBV7-9 to TRBJ2-7, with TRBD1 matching over 7 bases. This CDR3 region has 12 residues. From germline, CDR1 is SEHNR and CDR2 FQNEAQ (reference sequence). The trim removed 5 bases at V and 4 bases at J, leaving 2 bases unmatched. The DNA of the CDR3 is TGTGCCAGCAGCGAACAGGGGTACGAGCAGTACTTC. The encoded protein is CASSEQGYEQYF. Supplemented by reference TRBV7-9 and TRBJ2-7, the full variable domain reads DTGVSQNPRHKITKRGQNVTFRCDPISEHNRLYWYRQTLGQGPEFLTYFQNEAQLEKSRLLSDRFSAERPKGSFSTLEIQRTEQGDSAMYLCASSEQGYEQYFGPGTRLTVT.

Of note for this clone: An end of the junction differs from the germline gene, which may be a read error. The chain carries TRBV7-7 and TRBJ2-7; 10 bases align to TRBD1. The CDR3 loop spans 14 amino acids. Germline values: CDR1 SSHAT, CDR2 FNYEAQ (reference sequence). For the CDR3, the DNA is TGTGCTAGCAGCTCGGGACAGGGGTCCTACGAGCAGTACTTC. It codes for CASSSGQGSYEQYF.

The chain has TRBV7-8 and TRBJ1-3, with unresolved D. Per the germline V gene, CDR1 is SGHVS and CDR2 is FQNEAQ. The CDR3 is 14 amino acids. Between the trimmed V and J ends, which lost 5 bases and 4 bases, there was a span of 12 bases. This chain's CDR3 is CASSRPARGNTIYF. CDR3 nucleotide sequence: TGTGCCAGCAGCCGCCCCGCGAGGGGAAACACCATATATTTT.

The V gene is TRBV14, the J gene TRBJ2-1, with 7 bases identical to TRBD2. Germline V CDR1 and CDR2: SGHDN, FVKESK. Trimming at V came to 4 bases and at J to 6 bases, leaving 9 bases not matched to a gene. The CDR3 covers 15 residues. In DNA form, the CDR3 reads TGTGCCAGCAGCCCAGGGTTTGGGACTACCAATGAGCAGTTCTTC. This encodes CASSPGFGTTNEQFF.

This clone was recorded once. Written as DNA, the CDR3 is TGTGCCAGCAGCTTAAAGGACAGGGGGGATAGTGAGCAGTTCTTC. It codes for CASSLKDRGDSEQFF. The V gene is TRBV13, the J gene TRBJ2-1, with 10 positions matching TRBD1. This CDR3 is built from 15 residues. CDR1 and CDR2 (germline): PRHDT, FYEKMQ (reference sequence). Germline trimming cut 2 bases from V and 9 bases from J; bases unmatched to any gene: 7.

This chain connects TRBV2 to TRBJ2-2; TRBD2 aligns across 8 bases. V shed 4 bases, J shed 7 bases, and the junction held 8 bases outside the gene matches. This CDR3 is 15 amino acids long. Per the germline V gene, CDR1 is SNHLY and CDR2 is FYNNEI. The CDR3 DNA sequence: TGTGCCAGCAGTGGGGCGGGGGGCCGTGGCGGGGAGCTGTTTTTT. Amino acid sequence: CASSGAGGRGGELFF.

CDR3: CASSPPAGEQYF. CDR3 nucleotide sequence: TGTGCCAGCTCACCACCCGCGGGGGAGCAGTACTTC. The chain links TRBV18 to TRBJ2-7; maybe TRBD2 (6 bases). The germline V gene encodes CDR1 KGHSH and CDR2 LQKENI. This CDR3 is 12 amino acids long. Trimming cost V 0 bases and J 7 bases, with 7 bases left between them.

The chain has TRBV7-8 and TRBJ2-3; 8 bases are shared with TRBD2. CDR3 length: 14 amino acids. Germline CDR1 reads SGHVS; CDR2 reads FQNEAQ. With V trimmed by 5 bases and J by 5 bases, 6 bases remained unmatched. CDR3 coding DNA: TGTGCCAGCAGCCGGACTAGCAATCAAGATACGCAGTATTTT. Translated: CASSRTSNQDTQYF.

The rearrangement links TRBV5-1 to TRBJ2-5; D may be TRBD2 (7 bases). The CDR3 sequence is 16 residues long. V was shortened by 0 bases and J by 4 bases, with 16 bases between the two germline ends. CDR1 is SGHRS and CDR2 is YFSETQ in the germline V gene. The CDR3 nucleotides are TGCGCCAGCAGCTTGGTGTTTGGGGGGGCTGGAGAGACCCAGTACTTC. Translated, it gives CASSLVFGGAGETQYF.

This clone was observed a handful of times. The J gene is TRBJ1-2, the V gene TRBV4-1; 8 bases match TRBD1. The V segment lost 10 bases and the J segment 7 bases; nucleotides outside the gene matches: 14. CDR1 is MGHRA and CDR2 is YSYEKL in the germline V gene. This CDR3 comprises 14 residues. The CDR3: CATAGGEGRCGYTF. CDR3 bases: TGCGCCACGGCAGGGGGCGAAGGGAGGTGTGGCTACACCTTC.

The J gene is TRBJ1-2, the V gene TRBV10-3; a possible D gene is TRBD1 (6 bases). The length of the CDR3 is 13 residues. V lost 6 bases, J lost 4 bases, and 12 bases lay in between. Looked up from germline, CDR1 is ENHRY and CDR2 is SYGVKD. The CDR3, as DNA: TGTGCCATCAGGACAGGCCCCGCCTATGGCTACACCTTC. Translating it yields CAIRTGPAYGYTF.

V gene TRBV6-6 combines with J gene TRBJ1-5; 7 bases line up with TRBD1. The CDR3 runs to 14 residues. CDR1 and CDR2 from the germline V gene are MNHNY and SVGAGI (reference sequence). Trimming cost V 6 bases and J 7 bases; bases outside gene matches: 9. The CDR3 DNA follows: TGTGCCAGCAGGTCCGGACAGGTTGACCAGCCCCAGCATTTT. Translated: CASRSGQVDQPQHF.

The chain joins TRBV7-2 to TRBJ1-6; 9 bases agree with TRBD1. Germline lookup yields CDR1 SGHTA and CDR2 FQGNSA. V gave up 5 bases and J gave up 11 bases; unmatched junction bases: 10. The CDR3 extends over 15 amino acids. The CDR3 region has the DNA TGTGCCAGCAGCCCCTGGGGGACAGGGTCGACACCCCTCCACTTT. Protein: CASSPWGTGSTPLHF.

This clone was counted ten times or more. CDR3 sequence: CASSLRVRTGTSSYNSPLHF. The CDR3 DNA sequence: TGTGCCAGCAGTTTAAGGGTCCGAACAGGAACCAGCTCCTATAATTCACCCCTCCACTTT. This chain joins TRBV27 and TRBJ1-6; D may be TRBD1 (5 bases). From germline, CDR1 is MNHEY and CDR2 SMNVEV (reference sequence). This CDR3 region has 20 residues. The ends were cut back, 2 bases at V and 0 bases at J, with 20 bases in the middle.